This is a list of T cell receptor beta chains from one sample in a study of T cell responses to AZD1222 COVID-19 vaccine. Clones were sequenced by immunoSEQ multiplex PCR, and TCRdb holds only the in-frame ones, with some missing. The table shows hundreds of thousands of clones, with about 92% occurring only once. Sequenced here: peripheral blood, sampled on day 0 of MenACWY control vaccination. The receptor source for this set is an adult in good health. Each CDR3 is given with its conserved first and last residue. Fields, in order: D gene, clone size, V gene, J gene, CDR3 length, CDR3 protein, CDR3 DNA. D genes are given only for firm matches. Expanded clones are given a class, and other clones once, few, many or no size at all.

d_gene: TRBD1; abundance: .; v_gene: TRBV19; j_gene: TRBJ1-2; len: 14; CDR3aa: CASSLLGTVYGYTF; CDR3nt: TGTGCCAGTAGCCTACTCGGGACAGTCTATGGCTACACCTTC
d_gene: .; abundance: few; v_gene: TRBV6-5; j_gene: TRBJ2-3; len: 14; CDR3aa: CASRGARGTDTQYF; CDR3nt: TGTGCCAGCAGAGGAGCTAGGGGCACAGATACGCAGTATTTT
d_gene: .; abundance: few; v_gene: TRBV28; j_gene: TRBJ1-5; len: 14; CDR3aa: CASSTGRSNQPQHF; CDR3nt: TGTGCCAGCAGTACCGGCCGCTCTAATCAGCCCCAGCATTTT
d_gene: TRBD1; abundance: .; v_gene: TRBV27; j_gene: TRBJ1-3; len: 15; CDR3aa: CASSLTGGSGNTIYF; CDR3nt: TGTGCCAGCAGCTTGACAGGGGGCTCTGGAAACACCATATATTTT
d_gene: .; abundance: .; v_gene: TRBV5-6; j_gene: TRBJ1-5; len: 17; CDR3aa: CASSLAGPVGGNQPQHF; CDR3nt: TGTGCCAGCAGCTTGGCGGGACCGGTGGGGGGAAATCAGCCCCAGCATTTT
d_gene: .; abundance: .; v_gene: TRBV11-2; j_gene: TRBJ1-5; len: 12; CDR3aa: CASSAQGQPQHF; CDR3nt: TGTGCCAGCAGCGCCCAGGGGCAGCCCCAGCATTTT
d_gene: TRBD1; abundance: once; v_gene: TRBV30; j_gene: TRBJ1-1; len: 14; CDR3aa: CAWSAGTGANEAFF; CDR3nt: TGTGCCTGGAGCGCCGGGACAGGGGCTAATGAAGCTTTCTTT
d_gene: .; abundance: .; v_gene: TRBV2; j_gene: TRBJ1-1; len: 13; CDR3aa: CASRGEPRTEAFF; CDR3nt: TGTGCCAGCAGGGGAGAACCGAGAACTGAAGCTTTCTTT
d_gene: .; abundance: .; v_gene: TRBV19; j_gene: TRBJ1-5; len: 13; CDR3aa: CASITGPGQPQHF; CDR3nt: TGTGCCAGTATCACGGGACCCGGCCAGCCCCAGCATTTT
d_gene: .; abundance: .; v_gene: TRBV11-2; j_gene: TRBJ1-4; len: 16; CDR3aa: CASSLGLGPNNEKLFF; CDR3nt: TGTGCCAGCAGCTTAGGTCTGGGGCCAAATAATGAAAAACTGTTTTTT
d_gene: .; abundance: once; v_gene: TRBV5-1; j_gene: TRBJ1-1; len: 14; CDR3aa: CASSLGPENTEAFF; CDR3nt: TGCGCCAGCAGCTTGGGACCGGAGAACACTGAAGCTTTCTTT
d_gene: .; abundance: .; v_gene: TRBV6-5; j_gene: TRBJ2-1; len: 15; CDR3aa: CASSYSGSGVNEQFF; CDR3nt: TGTGCCAGCAGTTACTCTGGGTCGGGTGTGAATGAGCAGTTCTTC
d_gene: TRBD1; abundance: .; v_gene: TRBV14; j_gene: TRBJ2-3; len: 15; CDR3aa: CASSRRQGSTDTQYF; CDR3nt: TGTGCCAGCAGCCGCCGACAGGGAAGCACAGATACGCAGTATTTT
d_gene: .; abundance: .; v_gene: TRBV30; j_gene: TRBJ2-7; len: 13; CDR3aa: CAWSVGGLVEQYF; CDR3nt: TGTGCCTGGAGTGTCGGGGGTTTGGTCGAGCAGTACTTC
d_gene: .; abundance: .; v_gene: TRBV28; j_gene: TRBJ2-7; len: 13; CDR3aa: CAVTAGQFHEQYF; CDR3nt: TGTGCCGTAACCGCGGGACAGTTCCACGAGCAGTACTTC
d_gene: .; abundance: .; v_gene: TRBV5-5; j_gene: TRBJ1-6; len: 16; CDR3aa: CASSPEGAGRSSPLHF; CDR3nt: TGTGCCAGCAGCCCAGAGGGAGCGGGCCGTAGTTCACCCCTCCACTTT
d_gene: .; abundance: .; v_gene: TRBV30; j_gene: TRBJ1-5; len: 13; CDR3aa: CAWSGNYNQPQHF; CDR3nt: TGTGCCTGGAGTGGGAATTACAATCAGCCCCAGCATTTT
d_gene: .; abundance: once; v_gene: TRBV6-1; j_gene: TRBJ1-2; len: 16; CDR3aa: CASSEDSGVPMRGYTF; CDR3nt: TGTGCCAGCAGTGAAGACTCGGGAGTCCCCATGAGGGGCTACACCTTC
d_gene: .; abundance: .; v_gene: TRBV7-2; j_gene: TRBJ1-2; len: 12; CDR3aa: CASSSTSIGYTF; CDR3nt: TGTGCCAGCAGCTCAACCTCGATCGGCTACACCTTC
d_gene: .; abundance: .; v_gene: TRBV19; j_gene: TRBJ1-4; len: 14; CDR3aa: CASSQGITNEKLFF; CDR3nt: TGTGCCAGCTCGCAGGGGATAACTAATGAAAAACTGTTTTTT
d_gene: .; abundance: .; v_gene: TRBV6-5; j_gene: TRBJ1-2; len: 14; CDR3aa: CASSYGTHLSGYTF; CDR3nt: TGTGCCAGCAGTTACGGGACACACCTATCTGGCTACACCTTC
d_gene: TRBD2; abundance: .; v_gene: TRBV2; j_gene: TRBJ2-3; len: 13; CDR3aa: CASREGERGAQYF; CDR3nt: TGTGCCAGCAGAGAAGGAGAGCGGGGGGCGCAGTATTTT
d_gene: .; abundance: .; v_gene: TRBV7-9; j_gene: TRBJ2-5; len: 11; CDR3aa: CASSSGQTQYF; CDR3nt: TGTGCCAGCAGCTCGGGACAGACCCAGTACTTC
d_gene: .; abundance: few; v_gene: TRBV6-2/TRBV6-3; j_gene: TRBJ1-5; len: 13; CDR3aa: CASSYTANQPQHF; CDR3nt: TGTGCCAGCAGTTACACCGCTAATCAGCCCCAGCATTTT
d_gene: TRBD1; abundance: .; v_gene: TRBV7-2; j_gene: TRBJ1-6; len: 19; CDR3aa: CASSISPSDRSSYNSPLHF; CDR3nt: TGTGCCAGCAGCATAAGCCCCTCGGACAGGAGCTCCTATAATTCACCCCTCCACTTT